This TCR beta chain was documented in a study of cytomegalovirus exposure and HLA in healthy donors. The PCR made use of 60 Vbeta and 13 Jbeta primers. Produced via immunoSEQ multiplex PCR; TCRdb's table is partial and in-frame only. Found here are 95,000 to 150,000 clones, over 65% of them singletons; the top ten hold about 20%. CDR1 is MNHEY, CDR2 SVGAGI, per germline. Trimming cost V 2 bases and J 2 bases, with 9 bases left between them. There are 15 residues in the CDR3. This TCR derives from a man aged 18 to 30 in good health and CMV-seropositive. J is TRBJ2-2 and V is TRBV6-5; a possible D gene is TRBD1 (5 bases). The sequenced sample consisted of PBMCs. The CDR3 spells CASSYGAPNTGELFF. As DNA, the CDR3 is TGTGCCAGCAGTTACGGGGCTCCCAACACCGGGGAGCTGTTTTTT.